Listed below are T cell receptor beta chains from one sample, sequenced in a study of cytomegalovirus exposure and HLA in healthy donors. Sequencing was performed with immunoSEQ multiplex PCR; in TCRdb, only in-frame clones are kept and a portion is missing. The sample has around 190,000 clones, around 82% seen once. Material: PBMCs. The receptors here all came from a woman aged 30 to 39 in good health and CMV-seropositive. CDR3s include the opening cysteine and the closing phenylalanine or tryptophan. The D gene is left open where the match is weak. Clone size is not always given. Where it is, it says once, few, many or a class for expanded clones.

CDR3 protein | CDR3 DNA | J gene | V gene | D gene | clone size
CASSHGLASEQYF | TGCGCCAGCAGCCATGGCCTAGCGAGTGAGCAGTACTTC | TRBJ2-7 | TRBV4-3 | - | -
CAWSVSGDQGSPLHF | TGTGCCTGGAGTGTGTCAGGGGACCAGGGTTCACCCCTCCACTTT | TRBJ1-6 | TRBV30 | - | few
CAISSNSLYEQYF | TGTGCCATCAGTTCGAACAGTCTTTACGAGCAGTACTTC | TRBJ2-7 | TRBV10-3 | - | -
CASRPLDREGYEQYF | TGTGCCAGCAGACCCCTGGACAGGGAGGGCTACGAGCAGTACTTC | TRBJ2-7 | TRBV11-2 | - | -
CASSEAGGVPGEQYF | TGTGCCAGCAGTGAAGCGGGGGGGGTGCCCGGCGAGCAGTACTTC | TRBJ2-7 | TRBV2 | TRBD2 | -
CASSQTTGGGETQYF | TGTGCCAGCAGCCAAACTACAGGGGGCGGAGAGACCCAGTACTTC | TRBJ2-5 | TRBV5-6 | TRBD1 | -
CASTGGTGTEAFF | TGCGCCAGTACAGGGGGCACGGGCACTGAAGCTTTCTTT | TRBJ1-1 | TRBV5-1 | TRBD1 | -
CASRRQGGSGGYTF | TGTGCCAGCAGACGACAGGGCGGTTCGGGTGGCTACACCTTC | TRBJ1-2 | TRBV28 | TRBD1 | once
CASSSLAGSYNEQFF | TGTGCCAGCAGCTCCCTAGCGGGCTCCTACAATGAGCAGTTCTTC | TRBJ2-1 | TRBV5-4 | TRBD2 | -
CASPGGFDGYTF | TGTGCCAGTCCCGGGGGGTTTGATGGCTACACCTTC | TRBJ1-2 | TRBV6-7 | - | -
CASSFTDSGGQYF | TGTGCCAGCAGCTTCACCGACTCGGGTGGGCAGTACTTC | TRBJ2-7 | TRBV7-9 | - | -
CASRQGTASNYGYTF | TGCGCCAGCCGCCAAGGGACAGCTAGTAACTATGGCTACACCTTC | TRBJ1-2 | TRBV5-1 | TRBD1 | -
CASSSGTGDSPLHF | TGTGCCAGCAGTTCCGGGACAGGGGATTCACCCCTCCACTTT | TRBJ1-6 | TRBV6-5 | TRBD1 | -
CASSFGVTGDSNQPQHF | TGTGCCAGCAGTTTCGGGGTGACAGGGGATTCTAATCAGCCCCAGCATTTT | TRBJ1-5 | TRBV28 | TRBD1 | -
CASSFASGYEQYF | TGTGCCAGCAGTTTCGCTAGCGGCTACGAGCAGTACTTC | TRBJ2-7 | TRBV28 | TRBD2 | -
CASSGLPGQGHNEQFF | TGTGCCAGCAGTGGCCTGCCGGGACAGGGTCACAATGAGCAGTTCTTC | TRBJ2-1 | TRBV2 | TRBD1 | -
CASSPKGQGSDEQYF | TGTGCCAGCTCACCAAAGGGACAGGGCAGCGACGAGCAGTACTTC | TRBJ2-7 | TRBV18 | TRBD1 | -
CASSVRPGLEYGYTF | TGTGCCAGCAGCGTAAGGCCGGGGTTAGAGTATGGCTACACCTTC | TRBJ1-2 | TRBV9 | - | -
CASSPRDTSYEQYF | TGTGCCAGCAGCCCGAGGGACACCTCCTACGAGCAGTACTTC | TRBJ2-7 | TRBV7-2 | - | -
CAWSAGTSSTDTQYF | TGTGCCTGGAGCGCCGGGACTAGTAGCACAGATACGCAGTATTTT | TRBJ2-3 | TRBV30 | TRBD2 | -
CASSEYRARDEQYF | TGTGCCAGCAGTGAATACAGGGCAAGGGACGAGCAGTACTTC | TRBJ2-7 | TRBV6-1 | - | -
CASTSTEKLFF | TGTGCCAGCACTTCTACCGAAAAACTGTTTTTT | TRBJ1-4 | TRBV6-1 | - | -
CAWNRDNRNSYEQYF | TGTGCCTGGAATAGGGACAATAGAAATTCCTACGAGCAGTACTTC | TRBJ2-7 | TRBV30 | - | -
CASTRRPSPTNQPQHF | TGTGCCAGCACTCGACGACCCTCCCCGACAAATCAGCCCCAGCATTTT | TRBJ1-5 | TRBV6-6 | - | few
CASSSPGQGVYEQYF | TGTGCCAGCAGTTCGCCGGGACAGGGAGTTTACGAGCAGTACTTC | TRBJ2-7 | TRBV27 | TRBD1 | -
CASSLTSGTDTQYF | TGCGCCAGCAGCTTGACTAGCGGCACAGATACGCAGTATTTT | TRBJ2-3 | TRBV5-1 | TRBD2 | -
CASSFGEQGHPGTDTQYF | TGTGCCAGCAGTTTCGGGGAACAGGGGCACCCTGGCACAGATACGCAGTATTTT | TRBJ2-3 | TRBV27 | TRBD1 | few
CASGRGGPYNEQFF | TGTGCCAGCGGGAGGGGCGGTCCCTACAATGAGCAGTTCTTC | TRBJ2-1 | TRBV28 | TRBD2 | -
CASSIMLAGAREQYF | TGTGCCAGTAGTATAATGCTAGCGGGAGCGAGGGAGCAGTACTTC | TRBJ2-7 | TRBV19 | TRBD2 | -
CASSTGGGDEKLFF | TGTGCCAGTAGTACAGGAGGGGGGGACGAAAAACTGTTTTTT | TRBJ1-4 | TRBV19 | - | -
CTYSGLATSNEQFF | TGCACATACTCGGGACTAGCTACATCGAATGAGCAGTTCTTC | TRBJ2-1 | TRBV29-1 | TRBD2 | -
CASSPKGGQGSLKLFF | TGTGCCAGCTCACCAAAAGGCGGGCAGGGGAGTTTGAAACTGTTTTTT | TRBJ1-4 | TRBV18 | - | -